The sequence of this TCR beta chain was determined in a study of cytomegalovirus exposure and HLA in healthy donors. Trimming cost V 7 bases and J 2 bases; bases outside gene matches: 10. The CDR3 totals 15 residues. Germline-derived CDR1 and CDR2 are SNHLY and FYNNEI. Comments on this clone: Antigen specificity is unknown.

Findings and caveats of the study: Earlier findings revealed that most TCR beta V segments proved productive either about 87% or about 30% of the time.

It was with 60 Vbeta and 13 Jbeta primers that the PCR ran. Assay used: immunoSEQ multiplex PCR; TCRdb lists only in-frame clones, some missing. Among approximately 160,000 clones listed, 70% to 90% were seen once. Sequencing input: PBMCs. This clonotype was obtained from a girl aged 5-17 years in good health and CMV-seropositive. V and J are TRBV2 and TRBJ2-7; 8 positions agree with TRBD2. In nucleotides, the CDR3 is TGTGCCAGCATCGAGCGGGGGCTGCGAACCTACGAGCAGTACTTC. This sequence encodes CASIERGLRTYEQYF.